This T cell receptor beta chain appears in the sequencing data of a study of T cell responses to AZD1222 COVID-19 vaccine. General observations from the study: Spike-specific TCR breadth and depth were elevated following two AZD1222 doses. Across the whole spike, CD4 TCRs peaked at regions 160-218 and 743-854.

Generated by immunoSEQ multiplex PCR, the TCRdb table keeps only in-frame clones and is missing some. The sample comprises roughly 130,000 clones, 70% to 90% of which are singletons, and approximately 1.6% rests with the top ten. Germline CDR1 reads SGHVS; CDR2 reads FNYEAQ. V dropped 5 bases and J dropped 1 base, with 23 bases sitting between them. The CDR3 spans 18 residues. Concerning this clone: Its antigen is currently unknown.

The rearrangement uses TRBV7-6 and TRBJ2-5; TRBD1 or TRBD2 may be the D gene (5 bases each). The clonotype was recovered from an adult in good health. The sample here was peripheral blood, taken on day 0 of AZD1222 vaccination. The CDR3 here is CASSAPGQVATPQETQYF. CDR3 nucleotide sequence: TGTGCCAGCAGCGCCCCGGGGCAGGTCGCTACCCCCCAAGAGACCCAGTACTTC.